Each of the 22 T cell receptor beta chains below was sequenced from the same sample in a study of T cells in Graves' hyperthyroidism and ophthalmopathy. There were TCR beta CDR3 regions amplified from RNA transcripts. Primed by the HTBI set, a first-round RT-PCR was run on the TCR CDR3. A single record per CDR3 protein comes from TCRdb applying MiXCR to the multiplex PCR reads. Counted here are 300,000 to 400,000 distinct CDR3 sequences, less than 15% occurring once; the ten biggest clones make up 9.2%. Sequencing used blood. Receptors were obtained from a woman between 18 and 30 years old with Graves' hyperthyroidism.

This clonotype came up many times. The rearrangement links TRBV7-2 to TRBJ2-2, with D uncertain. V gave up 2 bases and J gave up 10 bases, with 14 bases separating them. The V gene's germline CDR1 is SGHTA and CDR2 FQGNSA. The CDR3 is 14 amino acids. The CDR3 loop is CASSLRVSPSELFF. In DNA, the CDR3 is TGTGCCAGCAGCTTACGGGTTTCACCGTCGGAGCTGTTTTTT.

The genes are TRBV5-4 and TRBJ1-5; 7 nucleotides align to TRBD1. J was trimmed by 6 bases and V by 4 bases; bases with no gene match: 10. Germline CDR1 reads SGHNT; CDR2 reads YYREEE (reference sequence). The CDR3 extends over 15 amino acids. CDR3 amino acids: CASSDQGQSPQPQHF. CDR3 bases: TGTGCCAGCAGCGACCAGGGACAGTCACCTCAGCCCCAGCATTTT.

There are a few counts of this clonotype. The chain links TRBV14 to TRBJ1-2; TRBD1 is a possible D gene (6 bases). Germline V lookup: CDR1 SGHDN, CDR2 FVKESK. Deletions cut 5 bases from V and 7 bases from J, with 14 bases between. This CDR3 has 13 amino acids. This chain's CDR3 is CASSTQGLSGYTF. The CDR3 DNA reads as TGTGCCAGCAGCACACAGGGTCTCAGTGGCTACACCTTC.

This clonotype was counted ten times or more. This sequence joins TRBV3-1 and TRBJ2-7, with TRBD2 identical over 7 bases. The CDR3 runs to 16 residues. From germline, CDR1 is LGHDT and CDR2 YNNKEL (reference sequence). Trimming cost V 0 bases and J 2 bases; bases outside gene matches: 7. CDR3 sequence (DNA): TGTGCCAGCAGCCAAGATGGGCCGGGACTACCCTACGAGCAGTACTTC. Translating gives CASSQDGPGLPYEQYF.

This rearrangement joins TRBV20-1 to TRBJ2-7; tentatively, D is TRBD1 or TRBD2 (5 bases each). The CDR3 spans 13 residues. Per germline, CDR1 DFQATT and CDR2 SNEGSKA (reference sequence). The ends were cut back, 0 bases at V and 3 bases at J, with 9 bases in the middle. CDR3 sequence: CSARDQRGYEQYF. The CDR3 DNA reads TGCAGTGCTAGAGATCAGAGGGGCTACGAGCAGTACTTC.

About this clonotype itself: No DNA is shown, since the ends of the CDR3 on it are uncertain; the CDR3 is the one TCRdb lists. The V gene is TRBV29-1, the J gene TRBJ2-5; the table's D call, TRBD2, has no DNA check behind it. Counting both end residues, the CDR3 totals 14 amino acids. CDR1 and CDR2 from the germline V gene are SQVTM and ANQGSEA. CDR3 sequence: CSVGAGTSPKLTYF.

This clonotype showed up many times. This chain links TRBV2 with TRBJ1-1; D ambiguous. Trimming took off 6 bases at V and 1 base at J, with 9 bases between the two ends. CDR3 length: 13 residues. CDR1 is SNHLY, CDR2 FYNNEI, per germline. CDR3 DNA sequence: TGTGCCAGCAGGCCAGCTCCGAACACTGAAGCTTTCTTT. It translates to CASRPAPNTEAFF.

Only a few counts were recorded for this clonotype. The CDR3 does not end in the conserved phenylalanine or tryptophan, so this is likely a read error. This chain connects TRBV12-3 or TRBV12-4 to TRBJ1-5, with TRBD1 matching 7 bases. V dropped 7 bases and J dropped 2; count of bases not matched to a gene: 11. This CDR3 has 16 amino acids. CDR3 DNA: TGTGCCAGCACCTCCGTAGGGCAGGGGGGCAATCAGCCCCAGCATTCT. Translated: CASTSVGQGGNQPQHS.

Many counts were recorded for this clonotype. The chain uses TRBV11-2 and TRBJ2-2; 12 bases line up with TRBD1. Trimming took 8 bases from V and 4 from J; bases not matched to a gene: 2. Germline V gene lookup returns CDR1 SGHAT and CDR2 FQNNGV. The CDR3 is 14 amino acids. The CDR3 loop reads CASGDRGPTGELFF. The CDR3 region has the DNA TGTGCCAGCGGGGACAGGGGGCCCACCGGGGAGCTGTTTTTT. The full variable domain, with the rest looked up from reference TRBV11-2 and TRBJ2-2, is EAGVAQSPRYKIIEKRQSVAFWCNPISGHATLYWYQQILGQGPKLLIQFQNNGVVDDSQLPKDRFSAERLKGVDSTLKIQPAKLEDSAVYLCASGDRGPTGELFFGEGSRLTVL.

There are many counts of this clonotype. V and J are TRBV6-2 or TRBV6-3 and TRBJ2-7; TRBD1 matches 8 bases. The germline gives CDR1 MNHEY, CDR2 SVGEGT. The length of the CDR3 is 13 residues. Trimming took 2 bases from V and 3 from J; bases not matched to a gene: 0. The CDR3 nucleotides read TGTGCCAGCAGTTACACAGGGGGCTACGAGCAGTACTTC. Residues: CASSYTGGYEQYF.

This clonotype came up many times. The V and J genes are TRBV7-2 and TRBJ2-7, with unresolved D. The germline V gene has CDR1 SGHTA and CDR2 FQGNSA. The germline V and J ends were trimmed by 1 base and 4 bases, with 11 bases remaining between them. The CDR3 totals 14 residues. CDR3 sequence reads: CASSLEVDLYEQYF. Here the CDR3 DNA reads TGTGCCAGCAGCTTAGAGGTAGACCTATACGAGCAGTACTTC.

This clonotype has ten or more counts. CDR3: CASSLQGSQPQHF. CDR3 in DNA: TGTGCCAGCAGCTTGCAAGGGAGTCAGCCCCAGCATTTT. This chain joins TRBV5-8 and TRBJ1-5; D is unresolved. V dropped 1 base and J dropped 6 bases, with 8 bases sitting between them. The CDR3 has 13 residues. Germline V gene sequence: CDR1 SGHTS, CDR2 YDEGEE.

The genes are TRBV7-9 and TRBJ1-1; the D gene is possibly TRBD1 (5 bases). The CDR3 totals 15 residues. Trimming stripped 2 bases from V and 0 bases from J, with 10 bases between. Germline-derived CDR1 and CDR2 are SEHNR and FQNEAQ (reference sequence). This chain's CDR3 is CASSLRAGLNTEAFF. The CDR3, as DNA: TGTGCCAGCAGCTTAAGGGCAGGGTTGAACACTGAAGCTTTCTTT.

This clonotype was observed a handful of times. The rearrangement joins TRBV20-1 to TRBJ2-1, with 13 bases fitting TRBD2. After removal of 3 bases from V and 7 bases from J, the junction contained 12 bases not matched to a gene. Germline CDR1 and CDR2: DFQATT and SNEGSKA (reference sequence). The CDR3 consists of 17 residues. The CDR3 region is CSASHFQGLAGANEQFF. DNA for the CDR3: TGCAGTGCTAGCCACTTCCAAGGACTAGCGGGAGCGAATGAGCAGTTCTTC.

This clonotype was observed at least ten times. The chain is built from TRBV7-9 and TRBJ2-3; D not resolved. CDR3 size: 13 residues. Germline V gene lookup returns CDR1 SEHNR and CDR2 FQNEAQ (reference sequence). The V end lost 7 bases, the J end lost 3 bases, and 11 bases lay between the germline ends. CDR3 sequence (DNA): TGTGCCAGCATCCCCCGACCTACAGATACGCAGTATTTT. Translation: CASIPRPTDTQYF.

This clonotype appeared a few times. V usage is TRBV10-3 and J usage is TRBJ1-1; a weak D match, TRBD1 (6 bases). The CDR3 is 14 residues long. Germline-derived CDR1 and CDR2 are ENHRY and SYGVKD. V gave up 11 bases and J gave up 4 bases, with 20 bases separating them. CDR3 sequence (DNA): TGTGCCTCGTTAATGGGGGCGGGGGTCACTGAAGCTTTCTTT. Protein sequence: CASLMGAGVTEAFF.

At least ten counts were recorded for this clonotype. The chain combines TRBV3-1 with TRBJ2-7; 10 nucleotides align to TRBD1. Trimming took 4 bases from V and 5 from J; bases not matched to a gene: 5. The germline CDR1 and CDR2 sequences are LGHDT and YNNKEL (reference sequence). CDR3 length: 14 amino acids. The CDR3 loop reads CASSPGQGWNEQYF. In DNA, the CDR3 is TGTGCCAGCAGCCCGGGACAGGGGTGGAACGAGCAGTACTTC.

This clonotype occurred many times. The chain couples TRBV6-6 to TRBJ2-1, with 7 bases lining up with TRBD1. The ends lost 2 bases at V and 6 bases at J; junction bases unmatched: 10. The CDR3 consists of 16 residues. Germline lookup yields CDR1 MNHNY and CDR2 SVGAGI (reference sequence). CDR3 nucleotide sequence: TGTGCCAGCAGTTACACGCGGACAGGTTCCGCCAATGAGCAGTTCTTC. It translates to CASSYTRTGSANEQFF.

The table lists this clonotype with many counts. V and J are TRBV28 and TRBJ1-4; D remains ambiguous. The V and J ends lost 5 bases and 8 bases respectively, with 15 bases between them. Germline loops: CDR1 MDHEN, CDR2 SYDVKM. The CDR3 loop spans 14 amino acids. CDR3 nucleotide sequence: TGTGCCAGCAGTCTCCGGGAAGGATGGGAAAAACTGTTTTTT. As protein: CASSLREGWEKLFF.

J is TRBJ2-3 and V is TRBV9, with 8 bases matching TRBD2. V lost 0 bases and J lost 4; bases outside the gene matches: 4. The CDR3 has 15 residues. In germline, CDR1 is SGDLS, CDR2 YYNGEE. CDR3 sequence: CASSVGVSGADTQYF. The CDR3 DNA sequence: TGTGCCAGCAGCGTAGGGGTTAGCGGGGCAGATACGCAGTATTTT.

This clonotype was seen at least ten times. J is TRBJ2-7 and V is TRBV4-1; D is undetermined. CDR1 MGHRA and CDR2 YSYEKL come from the germline V gene. This CDR3 contains 13 residues. Trimming removed 6 bases from V and 5 bases from J, with 14 bases in between. CDR3 sequence (DNA): TGCGCCAGCAGTCTTAGACTTTGGAACGAGCAGTACTTC. Its translation: CASSLRLWNEQYF.

This clonotype was recorded many times. V usage is TRBV6-5 and J usage is TRBJ2-1; D remains unclear. Germline V gene data show CDR1 as MNHEY and CDR2 as SVGAGI. The CDR3 loop spans 12 amino acids. V lost 2 bases, J lost 9 bases, and 8 bases lay in between. CDR3 amino acids: CASSYGRGEQFF. CDR3 DNA: TGTGCCAGCAGTTACGGGCGAGGTGAGCAGTTCTTC.